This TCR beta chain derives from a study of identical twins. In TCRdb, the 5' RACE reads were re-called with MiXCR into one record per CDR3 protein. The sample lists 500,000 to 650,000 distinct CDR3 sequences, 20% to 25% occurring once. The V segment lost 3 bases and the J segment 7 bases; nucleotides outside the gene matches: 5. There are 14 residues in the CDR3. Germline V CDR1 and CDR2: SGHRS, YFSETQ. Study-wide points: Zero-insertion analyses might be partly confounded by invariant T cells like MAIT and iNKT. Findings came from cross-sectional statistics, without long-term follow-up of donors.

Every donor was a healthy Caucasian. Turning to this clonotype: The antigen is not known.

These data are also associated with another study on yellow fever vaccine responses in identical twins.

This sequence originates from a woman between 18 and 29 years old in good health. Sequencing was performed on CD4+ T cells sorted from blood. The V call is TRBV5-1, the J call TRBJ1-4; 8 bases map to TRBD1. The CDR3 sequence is CASSWGQDREKLFF. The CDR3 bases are TGCGCCAGCAGCTGGGGACAGGATCGTGAAAAACTGTTTTTT.